The sequence of this T cell receptor (beta chain) was determined in a study of T cell clones after liver transplantation. Study-wide background: TCRbeta sequencing after a pre-transplant mixed lymphocyte reaction identified graft-donor-reactive clones, later tracked in post-transplant blood. Three of the eight recipients were HCV-positive; the rest had non-autoimmune, non-viral transplant indications. Findings of the study overall: Migration into the graft, not deletion, may explain lost graft donor-reactive T cells.

As to this clone: Its antigen is as yet unknown.

Clones were read by immunoSEQ multiplex PCR, and TCRdb kept only the in-frame ones, dropping some. The table shows some 80,000 clones, with around 84% occurring only once. The TCR originated in a human patient who received a liver transplant. Some T cells may be the graft donor's. The sample consisted of CD4+ T cells from blood, taken less than 50 months after liver transplant.

CDR3 protein: CASSLLAGGGDNEQFF. The CDR3 DNA sequence: TGCGCCAGCAGCTTACTAGCGGGGGGTGGGGACAATGAGCAGTTCTTC. The V call is TRBV5-1, the J call TRBJ2-1; 12 positions agree with TRBD2. Germline values: CDR1 SGHRS, CDR2 YFSETQ. The CDR3 spans 16 residues. The V segment lost 2 bases and the J segment 5 bases; nucleotides outside the gene matches: 5.